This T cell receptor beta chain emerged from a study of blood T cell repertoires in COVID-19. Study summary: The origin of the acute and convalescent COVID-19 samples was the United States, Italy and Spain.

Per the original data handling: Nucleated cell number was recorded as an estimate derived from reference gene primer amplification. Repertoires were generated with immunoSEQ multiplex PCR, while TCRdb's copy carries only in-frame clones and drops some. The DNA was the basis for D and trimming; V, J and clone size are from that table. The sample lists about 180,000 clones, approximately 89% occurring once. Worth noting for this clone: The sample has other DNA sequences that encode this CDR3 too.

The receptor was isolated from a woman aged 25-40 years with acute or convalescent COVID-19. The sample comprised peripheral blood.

The CDR3 coding sequence is TGTGCCATCAGTGAGTCTAACTCCTACGAGCAGTACTTC. This encodes CAISESNSYEQYF. V and J are TRBV10-3 and TRBJ2-7; no clear D gene. Trimming took off 0 bases at V and 0 bases at J, with 3 bases between the two ends. Germline V gives CDR1 ENHRY, CDR2 SYGVKD. The CDR3 is 13 residues long.